This T cell receptor (beta chain) comes out of a study of CD8 T cells in ankylosing spondylitis. The study, taken as a whole, reports: Reportedly, significant enrichment of disease-linked clones occurred in matched ankylosing spondylitis synovial fluid.

Looked up from germline, CDR1 is MNHEY and CDR2 is SVGAGI. V was pared by 2 bases and J by 7 bases, with 11 bases between. The CDR3 spans 13 residues. This clonotype was seen ten or more times. What it binds is not known. TCRdb re-derived calls from the 5' RACE reads in MiXCR, one entry per CDR3 protein. The sample lists approximately 220,000 distinct CDR3 sequences, around 25% occurring once. V is TRBV6-5 and J is TRBJ2-5; D is perhaps TRBD2 (7 bases). The clonotype originates from a male donor with ankylosing spondylitis or in good health (not recorded which). The material sequenced was blood, either unsorted or a sorted T cell fraction (not recorded which). CDR3 protein: CASSYGGGATQYF. The CDR3 DNA is TGTGCCAGCAGTTACGGGGGGGGCGCGACCCAGTACTTC.